This entry is about one T cell receptor beta chain. This sample stems from a study of blood T cells in healthy people across ages. Extraction of total RNA produced a minimum of 5.5 micrograms from each sample. For the second PCR, which ran for about 7 to 11 cycles, a sample-barcoded 5' primer and a J-beta primer mix were used. Each cDNA molecule carried a tag from a template-switch adaptor that contained 12 random nucleotides. Each CDR3 protein gets one entry after TCRdb re-called the 5' RACE reads with MiXCR. The sample shows approximately 900,000 distinct CDR3 sequences, roughly 29% of them seen only once. The CDR3 contains 13 residues. Per germline, CDR1 LGHDT and CDR2 YNNKEL (reference sequence). V lost 0 bases and J lost 10, with 13 bases in between. These data are also associated with another study on T cells of mothers and their children.

Input material: blood. This receptor was identified in a woman between 35 and 50 years old in good health. The chain combines TRBV3-1 with TRBJ2-7; no firm D call. CDR3: CASSQEGSITQYF. DNA of the CDR3: TGTGCCAGCAGCCAAGAGGGGTCAATTACCCAGTACTTC.